The 21 T cell receptor beta chains below come from one sample, sequenced in a study of PD-L1 blockade in urothelial cancer. Time point given: peripheral blood 6 weeks after treatment start. Clones were read by immunoSEQ multiplex PCR, and TCRdb kept only the in-frame ones, dropping some. The sample holds about 36,000 clones; roughly 80% are singletons and the top ten take about 11%. The sequences come from PBMCs, collected around atezolizumab (anti-PD-L1) treatment. Every receptor here comes from a man between 40 and 49 years old with urothelial cancer.

V gene TRBV28 combines with J gene TRBJ1-4; D uncertain. The CDR3 extends over 14 amino acids. V dropped 4 bases and J dropped 11 bases, with 17 bases sitting between them. Germline V gene data show CDR1 as MDHEN and CDR2 as SYDVKM. The CDR3 nucleotides are TGTGCCAGCAGTTCTACCCGGTCAACGAGGAAACTGTTTTTT. It yields the protein CASSSTRSTRKLFF. Filled out from reference TRBV28 and TRBJ1-4, the complete variable domain reads DVKVTQSSRYLVKRTGEKVFLECVQDMDHENMFWYRQDPGLGLRLIYFSYDVKMKEKGDIPEGYSVSREKKERFSLILESASTNQTSMYLCASSSTRSTRKLFFGSGTQLSVL.

This chain uses TRBV28 with TRBJ1-2; D not resolved. Between the trimmed V and J ends, which lost 3 bases and 0 bases, there was a span of 11 bases. This CDR3 has 15 amino acids. Germline CDR1 and CDR2: MDHEN and SYDVKM. Written as DNA, the CDR3 is TGTGCCAGCAGTTTGAACGGTAGAGCTAACTATGGCTACACCTTC. Amino acids: CASSLNGRANYGYTF.

As concerns this clone: Lacking the conserved final phenylalanine or tryptophan, this CDR3 likely reflects a read error. No DNA is shown, since the ends of the CDR3 on it are uncertain; the CDR3 is the one TCRdb lists. This chain links TRBV4-3 with TRBJ1-2. In germline, CDR1 is LGHNA, CDR2 YSLEER. The CDR3 spans 11 residues, counting both ends. This CDR3 reads CASSPPTDSKG.

This chain links TRBV15 with TRBJ2-7; possibly TRBD1 for D (6 bases). The CDR3 runs 14 residues. The germline V gene has CDR1 LNHNV and CDR2 YYDKDF (reference sequence). The V and J ends lost 8 bases and 6 bases respectively, with 20 bases between them. CDR3 in amino acids: CATGRRGGLVEQYF. The CDR3 DNA is TGTGCCACCGGGCGGAGAGGGGGATTGGTCGAGCAGTACTTC.

CDR3 protein: CAWSVPGQDTQYF. Written as DNA, the CDR3 is TGTGCCTGGAGTGTACCAGGGCAAGATACGCAGTATTTT. The V gene is TRBV30, the J gene TRBJ2-3; perhaps TRBD1 as D (5 bases). CDR1 and CDR2 (germline): GTSNPN, SVGIG (reference sequence). V gave up 0 bases and J gave up 5 bases, with 9 bases separating them. The CDR3 runs 13 residues.

The chain has TRBV28 and TRBJ2-3; TRBD1 is a possible D gene (6 bases). Trimming took 3 bases from V and 3 from J, leaving 13 bases between them. Per the germline V gene, CDR1 is MDHEN and CDR2 is SYDVKM. This CDR3 is built from 15 residues. CDR3 in DNA: TGTGCCAGCAGTTTCAGGGGCCCGAGGACAGATACGCAGTATTTT. Residues: CASSFRGPRTDTQYF. Looking up the rest from reference TRBV28 and TRBJ2-3 gives the full variable domain: DVKVTQSSRYLVKRTGEKVFLECVQDMDHENMFWYRQDPGLGLRLIYFSYDVKMKEKGDIPEGYSVSREKKERFSLILESASTNQTSMYLCASSFRGPRTDTQYFGPGTRLTVL.

This clone is a singleton in its sample. The chain carries TRBV27 and TRBJ2-7, with TRBD2 matching over 11 bases. The CDR3 has 17 amino acids. In germline, CDR1 is MNHEY, CDR2 SMNVEV (reference sequence). After removal of 5 bases from V and 0 bases from J, the junction contained 9 bases not matched to a gene. CDR3: CASSPWTSGLSSYEQYF. The CDR3 DNA follows: TGTGCCAGCAGTCCCTGGACTAGCGGGTTGAGCTCCTACGAGCAGTACTTC.

The genes are TRBV7-9 and TRBJ2-7; TRBD2 agrees at 11 bases. Germline assignment: CDR1 SEHNR and CDR2 FQNEAQ (reference sequence). V lost 2 bases and J lost 5; bases outside the gene matches: 11. The CDR3 runs 17 residues. CDR3 coding DNA: TGTGCCAGCAGCTTACCCCCGACTAGCGGGATCAGCAACGAGCAGTACTTC. Translated, it gives CASSLPPTSGISNEQYF.

The V call is TRBV11-2, the J call TRBJ1-1; no firm D call. The CDR3 totals 14 residues. Germline V gene lookup returns CDR1 SGHAT and CDR2 FQNNGV. Trimming removed 1 base at V and 0 bases at J, with 6 bases between. The CDR3 loop reads CASSLVSLNTEAFF. Written as DNA, the CDR3 is TGTGCCAGCAGCTTAGTTAGTCTGAACACTGAAGCTTTCTTT.

This rearrangement joins TRBV2 to TRBJ2-6; D is unclear. Per germline, CDR1 SNHLY and CDR2 FYNNEI. This CDR3 region has 13 residues. V lost 10 bases to trimming and J lost 0 bases, with 7 bases between them. For the CDR3, the DNA is TGTGCCAAGTACTACTCTGGGGCCAACGTCCTGACTTTC. Its translation: CAKYYSGANVLTF. Combining the CDR3 with reference TRBV2 and TRBJ2-6 gives the whole variable domain EPEVTQTPSHQVTQMGQEVILRCVPISNHLYFYWYRQILGQKVEFLVSFYNNEISEKSEIFDDQFSVERPDGSNFTLKIRSTKLEDSAMYFCAKYYSGANVLTFGAGSRLTVL.

The gene calls are TRBV6-6 and TRBJ2-3; 7 bases agree with TRBD1. The V segment lost 6 bases and the J segment 4 bases; nucleotides outside the gene matches: 4. CDR3 length equals 13 residues. Germline V CDR1 and CDR2: MNHNY, SVGAGI (reference sequence). The CDR3 coding sequence is TGTGCCAGCAGAGGACAGGATTCAGATACGCAGTATTTT. Translated: CASRGQDSDTQYF.

The V call is TRBV5-1, the J call TRBJ2-3; 8 positions agree with TRBD2. J was trimmed by 2 bases and V by 4 bases; bases with no gene match: 9. Looked up from germline, CDR1 is SGHRS and CDR2 is YFSETQ. The CDR3 length is 16 residues. The CDR3 DNA reads as TGCGCCAGCAGCCCGACGCTTAGCGGGGTCACAGATACGCAGTATTTT. This translates into CASSPTLSGVTDTQYF.

The gene calls are TRBV6-5 and TRBJ2-7, with a tentative D call TRBD1 (6 bases). CDR1 and CDR2 (germline): MNHEY, SVGAGI. The CDR3 has 14 amino acids. Deletions cut 6 bases from V and 1 base from J, with 13 bases between. The DNA for the CDR3 is TGTGCCAGCAGCCGACAGACAGGATCCTACGAGCAGTACTTC. It codes for CASSRQTGSYEQYF.

This clone was counted between two and nine times. The chain is built from TRBV4-3 and TRBJ1-1, with a possible D match to TRBD1 (5 bases). V was pared by 0 bases and J by 1 base, with 9 bases between. CDR1 is LGHNA and CDR2 is YSLEER in the germline V gene. CDR3 length equals 15 residues. The DNA for the CDR3 is TGCGCCAGCAGCCAAGATTGGGGCAGGAACACTGAAGCTTTCTTT. Translating it yields CASSQDWGRNTEAFF.

V usage is TRBV14 and J usage is TRBJ1-1; no clear D gene. CDR3 length: 11 residues. Trimming shortened V by 2 bases and J by 7 bases, and 5 bases separated the two germline ends. The germline CDR1 and CDR2 sequences are SGHDN and FVKESK. CDR3 bases: TGTGCCAGCAGCCAAAATCATGAAGCTTTCTTT. Residues: CASSQNHEAFF.

The rearrangement uses TRBV5-5 and TRBJ2-7, with TRBD2 matching 10 bases. V lost 2 bases, J lost 3 bases, and 5 bases stayed unmatched. CDR3 size: 15 residues. CDR1 is SGHKS and CDR2 is YYEKEE in the germline V gene (reference sequence). The CDR3 nucleotides read TGTGCCAGCAGCTTTGGTCTAGCGGGGGACTACGAGCAGTACTTC. It translates to CASSFGLAGDYEQYF.

V usage is TRBV14 and J usage is TRBJ2-5; 8 bases map to TRBD1. CDR3 size: 16 residues. Trimming at V came to 1 base and at J to 6 bases, leaving 10 bases not matched to a gene. CDR1 SGHDN and CDR2 FVKESK come from the germline V gene. The CDR3 spells CASSQAGPTGVKTQYF. The CDR3 DNA sequence: TGTGCCAGCAGCCAAGCAGGACCGACAGGGGTAAAGACCCAGTACTTC.

V gene TRBV28 combines with J gene TRBJ2-1; D perhaps matches TRBD1 (5 bases). V lost 7 bases, J lost 9 bases, and 19 bases lay in between. Germline CDR1 and CDR2: MDHEN and SYDVKM. CDR3 length: 14 residues. The CDR3 sequence: CASTLIGQGAEQFF. The CDR3 bases are TGTGCCAGCACCTTAATCGGGCAGGGCGCTGAGCAGTTCTTC.

This clone was observed a handful of times. This chain joins TRBV5-1 and TRBJ1-3; no reliable D call. Between the trimmed V and J ends, which lost 5 bases and 1 base, there was a span of 13 bases. Germline CDR1 and CDR2: SGHRS and YFSETQ. This CDR3 region has 15 residues. The CDR3: CASRGGGGSGNTIYF. As DNA, the CDR3 is TGCGCCAGCAGGGGAGGAGGCGGGTCTGGAAACACCATATATTTT.

This clone was detected once. The DNA of the CDR3 is TGTGCCAGCAGGTTAGCGGGAGGGGTTTACAATGAGCAGTTCTTC. It codes for CASRLAGGVYNEQFF. The chain links TRBV6-1 to TRBJ2-1; 11 nucleotides line up with TRBD2. V dropped 6 bases and J dropped 4; count of bases not matched to a gene: 5. The germline V gene has CDR1 MNHNS and CDR2 SASEGT. The CDR3 loop spans 15 amino acids.

The J gene is TRBJ1-4, the V gene TRBV30; D uncertain. The V end lost 3 bases, the J end lost 8 bases, and 16 bases lay between the germline ends. Germline V CDR1 and CDR2: GTSNPN, SVGIG (reference sequence). The CDR3 consists of 14 residues. CDR3 region: CAWSTGRGLEKLFF. The DNA for the CDR3 is TGTGCCTGGAGCACCGGGAGAGGATTAGAAAAACTGTTTTTT.